Listed here is a single T cell receptor (beta chain). Its antigen is unknown. Other DNA sequences of this sample code for an identical CDR3. CD8 cells regarded as naive lacked CD45RO, were positively chosen for CCR7, and omitted terminally differentiated effector memory CD45RA+ cells. The donors, healthy adults who were HIV-negative, had experienced no recent acute infections or vaccinations. The sample is drawn from a study of shared clonotypes between healthy human individuals. Study details: There were three CD4 naive, three CD4 memory, two CD8 naive and one CD8 memory plates per donor.

Profiling relied on immunoSEQ multiplex PCR, and the TCRdb table lists in-frame clones only, not all of them. This sample carries roughly 2.1 million clones, about 92% of them seen once, and the ten largest clones take approximately 1.7%. J was trimmed by 5 bases and V by 0 bases; bases with no gene match: 2. The length of the CDR3 is 16 residues. Germline V gene data show CDR1 as SGDLS and CDR2 as YYNGEE. Study-level findings and limits: Large depth notwithstanding, sorted-subset sequencing proved incomplete by rarefaction. Naive subsets, compared against memory subsets, generally had larger estimated richness values.

Material: naive CD8+ T cells from PBMCs. This clonotype was obtained from a young man in good health. Some clones in this sample may be carry-over from other donors' samples. This chain connects TRBV9 to TRBJ2-1; 13 bases agree with TRBD2. CDR3 in amino acids: CASSVVGLAGDNEQFF. In DNA form, the CDR3 reads TGTGCCAGCAGCGTAGTTGGACTAGCGGGAGACAATGAGCAGTTCTTC.